This T cell receptor beta chain was sequenced in a study of shared clonotypes between healthy human individuals. Turning to the study itself: Donors had three CD4 naive, three CD4 memory, two CD8 naive and one CD8 memory plate apiece. Broader study findings: What limited the represented genetic and exposure-history diversity was the small number of donors. Donor clonotype sharing was expected to depend on sequencing depth. Shared clonotypes: about 4.6% naive CD4, about 3.5% naive CD8, roughly 2.2% memory CD4, about 0.41% memory CD8.

A word on this clone: Its antigen is not identified.

The CDR3 consists of 15 residues. Per the germline V gene, CDR1 is KGHSH and CDR2 is LQKENI. The V gene lost 3 bases and the J gene lost 2 bases, with 12 bases spanning the gap. Assay used: immunoSEQ multiplex PCR; TCRdb lists only in-frame clones, some missing. Here the sample spans approximately 2.1 million clones, approximately 95% being singletons. Sample: naive CD4+ T cells from PBMCs. Subset meaning: CD45RA+ positively selected. The V gene is TRBV18, the J gene TRBJ2-3, with a possible D match to TRBD2 (5 bases). This sequence was found in a man between 18 and 35 years old in good health. Some clones in this sample may be carry-over from other donors' samples. This CDR3 reads CASSPDLLDTDTQYF. The CDR3 nucleotides are TGTGCCAGCTCACCGGACTTACTCGACACAGATACGCAGTATTTT. The variable domain in full, with the rest retrieved from reference TRBV18 and TRBJ2-3, is NAGVMQNPRHLVRRRGQEARLRCSPMKGHSHVYWYRQLPEEGLKFMVYLQKENIIDESGMPKERFSAEFPKEGPSILRIQQVVRGDSAAYFCASSPDLLDTDTQYFGPGTRLTVL.